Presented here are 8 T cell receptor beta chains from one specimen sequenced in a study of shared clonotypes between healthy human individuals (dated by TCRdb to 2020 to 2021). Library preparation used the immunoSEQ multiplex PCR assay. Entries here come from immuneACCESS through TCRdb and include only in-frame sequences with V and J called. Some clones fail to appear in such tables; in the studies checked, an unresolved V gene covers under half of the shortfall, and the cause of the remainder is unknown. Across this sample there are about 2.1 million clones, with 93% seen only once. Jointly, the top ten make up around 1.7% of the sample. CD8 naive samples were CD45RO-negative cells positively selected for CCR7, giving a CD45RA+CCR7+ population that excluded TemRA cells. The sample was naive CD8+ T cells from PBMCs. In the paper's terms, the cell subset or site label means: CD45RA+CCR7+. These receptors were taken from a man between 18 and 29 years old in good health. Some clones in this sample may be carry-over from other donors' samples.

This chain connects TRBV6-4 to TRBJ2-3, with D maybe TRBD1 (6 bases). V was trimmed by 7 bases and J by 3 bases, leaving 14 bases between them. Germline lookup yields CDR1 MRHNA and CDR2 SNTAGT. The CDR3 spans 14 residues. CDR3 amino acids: CASNNREWTDTQYF. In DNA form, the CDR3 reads TGTGCCAGCAATAACAGGGAGTGGACAGATACGCAGTATTTT.

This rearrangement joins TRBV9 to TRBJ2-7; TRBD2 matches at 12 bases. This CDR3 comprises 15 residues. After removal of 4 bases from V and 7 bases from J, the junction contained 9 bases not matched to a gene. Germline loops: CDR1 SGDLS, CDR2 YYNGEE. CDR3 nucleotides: TGTGCCAGCAGCCCCAACGGACTAGCGGGATGGGAGCAGTACTTC. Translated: CASSPNGLAGWEQYF.

As DNA, the CDR3 is TGTGCCAGCAGCCCCGGACAATCTGGAAACACCATATATTTT. As protein: CASSPGQSGNTIYF. The chain carries TRBV6-6 and TRBJ1-3, with D perhaps TRBD1 (5 bases). Per the germline V gene, CDR1 is MNHNY and CDR2 is SVGAGI (reference sequence). The CDR3 totals 14 residues. V lost 6 bases to trimming and J lost 1 base, with 10 bases between them.

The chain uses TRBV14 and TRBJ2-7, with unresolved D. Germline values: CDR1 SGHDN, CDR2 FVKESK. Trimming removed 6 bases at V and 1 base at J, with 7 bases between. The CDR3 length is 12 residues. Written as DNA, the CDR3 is TGTGCCAGCAGTGGACCATCCTACGAGCAGTACTTC. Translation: CASSGPSYEQYF.

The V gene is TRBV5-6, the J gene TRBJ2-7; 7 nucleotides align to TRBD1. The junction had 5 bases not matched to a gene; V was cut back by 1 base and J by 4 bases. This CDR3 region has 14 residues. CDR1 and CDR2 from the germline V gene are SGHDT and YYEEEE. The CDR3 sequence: CASSLPGQEYEQYF. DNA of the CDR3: TGTGCCAGCAGCTTGCCTGGACAGGAATACGAGCAGTACTTC.

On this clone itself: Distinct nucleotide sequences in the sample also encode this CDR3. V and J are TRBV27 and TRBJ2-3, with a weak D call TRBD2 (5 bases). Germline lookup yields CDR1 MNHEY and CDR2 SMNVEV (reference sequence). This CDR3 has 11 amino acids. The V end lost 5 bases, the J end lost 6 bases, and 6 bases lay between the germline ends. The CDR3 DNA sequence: TGTGCCAGCAGTCCGGGGGATACGCAGTATTTT. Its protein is CASSPGDTQYF.

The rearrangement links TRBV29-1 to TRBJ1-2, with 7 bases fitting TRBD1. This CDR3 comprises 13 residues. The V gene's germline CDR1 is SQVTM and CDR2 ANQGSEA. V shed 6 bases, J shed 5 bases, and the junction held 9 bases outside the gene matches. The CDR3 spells CSVTGGTVYGYTF. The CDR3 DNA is TGCAGCGTAACCGGCGGGACAGTTTATGGCTACACCTTC.

The CDR3 protein is CASSPHPRELYNEQFF. The CDR3 DNA sequence: TGCGCCAGCAGCCCACACCCCAGGGAACTCTACAATGAGCAGTTCTTC. The chain combines TRBV4-1 with TRBJ2-1, with D possibly matching TRBD1 (5 bases). This CDR3 has 16 amino acids. Between the trimmed V and J ends, which lost 4 bases and 3 bases, there was a span of 16 bases. Germline CDR1 is MGHRA and CDR2 is YSYEKL.